Sequencing of this T cell receptor beta chain was carried out in a study of blood T cell repertoires in COVID-19. Study overall: COVID-19 samples from acute and convalescent phases originated in the United States, Italy and Spain. Nucleic acid was either cDNA or gDNA, and it came from T cells, B-cell-depleted T cells, or PBMCs.

Per the authors' pipeline: Researchers report that nucleated cell counts were estimated from reference gene primer amplification. This table comes from immunoSEQ multiplex PCR, and its TCRdb copy is limited to in-frame clones, with some not included. V and J calls and clone size are as listed in that table; D and trimming were resolved from the DNA. The sample includes 200,000 to 300,000 clones, 80% to 95% of them seen just once. Seattle cases were enrolled at active infection and followed longitudinally. This TCR was recovered from a man younger than 40 with COVID-19, enrolled during active disease. Sequenced sample: peripheral blood.

Here the CDR3 reads CASSQGAGRPLHF. CDR3 sequence (DNA): TGTGCCAGCAGCCAAGGGGCAGGGCGGCCCCTCCACTTT. The genes are TRBV14 and TRBJ1-6; D may be TRBD1 (5 bases). Germline V gives CDR1 SGHDN, CDR2 FVKESK. CDR3 length equals 13 residues. V lost 1 base to trimming and J lost 13 bases, with 11 bases between them.